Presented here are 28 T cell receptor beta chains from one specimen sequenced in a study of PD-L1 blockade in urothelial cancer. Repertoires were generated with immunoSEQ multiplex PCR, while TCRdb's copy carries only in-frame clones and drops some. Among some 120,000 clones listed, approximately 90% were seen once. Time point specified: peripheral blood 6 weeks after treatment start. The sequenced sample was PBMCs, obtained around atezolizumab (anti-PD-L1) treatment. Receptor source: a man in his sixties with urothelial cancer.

CDR3 sequence reads: CASSLEGGGYTF. In DNA, the CDR3 is TGTGCCAGCAGCTTAGAAGGAGGTGGCTACACCTTC. V usage is TRBV11-2 and J usage is TRBJ1-2; unclear D gene. This CDR3 has 12 amino acids. V lost 0 bases, J lost 7 bases, and 6 bases lay in between. Germline V lookup: CDR1 SGHAT, CDR2 FQNNGV. The variable domain in full, completed from reference TRBV11-2 and TRBJ1-2, reads EAGVAQSPRYKIIEKRQSVAFWCNPISGHATLYWYQQILGQGPKLLIQFQNNGVVDDSQLPKDRFSAERLKGVDSTLKIQPAKLEDSAVYLCASSLEGGGYTFGSGTRLTVV.

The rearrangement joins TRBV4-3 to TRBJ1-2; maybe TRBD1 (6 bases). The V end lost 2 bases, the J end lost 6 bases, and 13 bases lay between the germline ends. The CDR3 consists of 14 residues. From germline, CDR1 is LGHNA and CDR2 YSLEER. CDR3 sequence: CASSQLRQEDGYTF. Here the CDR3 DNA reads TGCGCCAGCAGCCAACTCCGACAGGAAGATGGCTACACCTTC.

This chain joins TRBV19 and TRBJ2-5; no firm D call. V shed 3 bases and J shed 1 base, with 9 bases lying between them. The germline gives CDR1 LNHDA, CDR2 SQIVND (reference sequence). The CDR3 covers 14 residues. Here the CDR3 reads CASSMSTVQETQYF. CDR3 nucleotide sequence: TGTGCCAGTAGTATGAGTACGGTCCAAGAGACCCAGTACTTC.

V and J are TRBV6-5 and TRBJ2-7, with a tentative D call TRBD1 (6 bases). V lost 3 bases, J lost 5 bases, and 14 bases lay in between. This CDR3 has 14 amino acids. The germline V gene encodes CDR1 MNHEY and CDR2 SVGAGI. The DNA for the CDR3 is TGTGCCAGCAGTTATAACAGGGTCGCGGACGAGCAGTACTTC. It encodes CASSYNRVADEQYF.

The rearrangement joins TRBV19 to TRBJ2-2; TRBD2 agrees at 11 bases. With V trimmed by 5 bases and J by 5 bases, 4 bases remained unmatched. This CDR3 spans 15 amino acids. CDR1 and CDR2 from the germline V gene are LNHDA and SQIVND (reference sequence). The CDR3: CASSVAGGRTGELFF. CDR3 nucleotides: TGTGCCAGTAGTGTAGCGGGGGGGCGGACCGGGGAGCTGTTTTTT.

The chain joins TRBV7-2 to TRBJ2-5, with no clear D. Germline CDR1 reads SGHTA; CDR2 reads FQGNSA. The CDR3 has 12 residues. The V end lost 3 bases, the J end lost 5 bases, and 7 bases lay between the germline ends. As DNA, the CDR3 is TGTGCCAGCAGCTTTTTGTCGGAGACCCAGTACTTC. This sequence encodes CASSFLSETQYF.

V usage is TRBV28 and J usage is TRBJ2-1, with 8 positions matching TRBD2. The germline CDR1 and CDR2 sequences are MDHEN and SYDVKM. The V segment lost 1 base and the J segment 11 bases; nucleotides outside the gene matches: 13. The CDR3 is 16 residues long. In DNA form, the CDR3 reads TGTGCCAGCAGTTTATCGATGGGCGGGAGGTCCTCTAAGCAGTTCTTC. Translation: CASSLSMGGRSSKQFF. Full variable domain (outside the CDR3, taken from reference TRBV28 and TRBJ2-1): DVKVTQSSRYLVKRTGEKVFLECVQDMDHENMFWYRQDPGLGLRLIYFSYDVKMKEKGDIPEGYSVSREKKERFSLILESASTNQTSMYLCASSLSMGGRSSKQFFGPGTRLTVL.

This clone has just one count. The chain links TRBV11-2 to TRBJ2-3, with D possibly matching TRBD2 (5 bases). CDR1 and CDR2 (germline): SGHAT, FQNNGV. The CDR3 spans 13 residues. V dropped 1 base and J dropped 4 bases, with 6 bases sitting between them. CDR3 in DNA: TGTGCCAGCAGCTTAGTTAGCGCAGATACGCAGTATTTT. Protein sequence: CASSLVSADTQYF. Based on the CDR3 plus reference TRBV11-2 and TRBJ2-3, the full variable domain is EAGVAQSPRYKIIEKRQSVAFWCNPISGHATLYWYQQILGQGPKLLIQFQNNGVVDDSQLPKDRFSAERLKGVDSTLKIQPAKLEDSAVYLCASSLVSADTQYFGPGTRLTVL.

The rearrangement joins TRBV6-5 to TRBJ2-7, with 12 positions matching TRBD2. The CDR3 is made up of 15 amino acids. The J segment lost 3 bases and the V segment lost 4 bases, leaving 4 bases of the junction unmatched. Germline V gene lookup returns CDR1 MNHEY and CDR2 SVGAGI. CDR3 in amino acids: CASSFGLAGNYEQYF. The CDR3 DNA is TGTGCCAGCAGTTTCGGACTAGCGGGGAACTACGAGCAGTACTTC.

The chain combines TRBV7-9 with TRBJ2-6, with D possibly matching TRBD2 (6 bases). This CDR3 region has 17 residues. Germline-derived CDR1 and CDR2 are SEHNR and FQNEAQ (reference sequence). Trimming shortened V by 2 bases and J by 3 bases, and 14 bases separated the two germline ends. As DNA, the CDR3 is TGTGCCAGCAGCTTATCCTACAGGAGGGTTGGGGCCAACGTCCTGACTTTC. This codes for CASSLSYRRVGANVLTF.

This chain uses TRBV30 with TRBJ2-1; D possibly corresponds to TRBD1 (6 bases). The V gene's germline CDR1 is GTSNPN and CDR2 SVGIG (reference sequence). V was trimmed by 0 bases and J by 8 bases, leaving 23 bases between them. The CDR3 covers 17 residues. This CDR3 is CAWSVPRGRGLGDEQFF. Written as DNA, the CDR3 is TGTGCCTGGAGTGTACCTAGGGGCAGGGGTCTAGGGGATGAGCAGTTCTTC.

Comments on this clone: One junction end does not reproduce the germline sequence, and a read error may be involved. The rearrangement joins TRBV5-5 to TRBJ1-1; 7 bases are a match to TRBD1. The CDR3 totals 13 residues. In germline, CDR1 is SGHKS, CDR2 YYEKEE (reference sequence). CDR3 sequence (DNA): TGTGCCAGCAGCTCCCGGGACAGAGTGAAGGGGGTCTTT. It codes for CASSSRDRVKGVF.

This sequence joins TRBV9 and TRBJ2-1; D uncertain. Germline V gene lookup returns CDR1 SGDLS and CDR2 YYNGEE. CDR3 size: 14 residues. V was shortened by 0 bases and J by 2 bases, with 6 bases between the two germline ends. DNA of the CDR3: TGTGCCAGCAGCGTAGCTGGCACCTACAATGAGCAGTTCTTC. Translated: CASSVAGTYNEQFF.

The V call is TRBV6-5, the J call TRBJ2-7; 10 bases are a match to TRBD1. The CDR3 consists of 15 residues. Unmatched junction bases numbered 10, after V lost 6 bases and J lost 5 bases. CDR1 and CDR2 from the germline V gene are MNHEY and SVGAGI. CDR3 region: CASRDTGTGVNEQYF. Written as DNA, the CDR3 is TGTGCCAGCAGGGATACCGGGACAGGGGTGAACGAGCAGTACTTC.

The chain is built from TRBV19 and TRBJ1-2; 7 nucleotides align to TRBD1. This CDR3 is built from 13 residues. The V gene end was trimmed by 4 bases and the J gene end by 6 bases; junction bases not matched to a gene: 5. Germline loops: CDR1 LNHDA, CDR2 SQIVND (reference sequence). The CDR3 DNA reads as TGTGCCAGTAGTAAAACAGGGGCTGATGGCTACACCTTC. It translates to CASSKTGADGYTF.

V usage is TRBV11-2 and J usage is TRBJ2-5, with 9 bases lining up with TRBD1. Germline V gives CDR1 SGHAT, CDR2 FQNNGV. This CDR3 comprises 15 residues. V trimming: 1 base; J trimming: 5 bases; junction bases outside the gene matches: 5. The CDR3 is CASSLGDRDSETQYF. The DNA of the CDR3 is TGTGCCAGCAGCTTAGGGGACAGGGATAGTGAGACCCAGTACTTC. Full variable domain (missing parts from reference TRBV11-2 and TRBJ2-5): EAGVAQSPRYKIIEKRQSVAFWCNPISGHATLYWYQQILGQGPKLLIQFQNNGVVDDSQLPKDRFSAERLKGVDSTLKIQPAKLEDSAVYLCASSLGDRDSETQYFGPGTRLLVL.

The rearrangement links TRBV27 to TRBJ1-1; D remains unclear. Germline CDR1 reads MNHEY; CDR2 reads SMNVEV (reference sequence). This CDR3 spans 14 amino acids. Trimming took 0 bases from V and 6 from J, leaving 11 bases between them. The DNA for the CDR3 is TGTGCCAGCAGTTTATCGCGGAATTCGGCTGAAGCTTTCTTT. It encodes CASSLSRNSAEAFF.

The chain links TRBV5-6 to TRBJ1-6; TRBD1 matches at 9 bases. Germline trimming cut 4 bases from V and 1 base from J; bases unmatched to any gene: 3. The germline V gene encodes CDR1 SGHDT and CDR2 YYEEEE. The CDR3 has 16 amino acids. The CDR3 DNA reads TGTGCCAGCAGCCGACAGGGGGATTCCTATAATTCACCCCTCCACTTT. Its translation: CASSRQGDSYNSPLHF.

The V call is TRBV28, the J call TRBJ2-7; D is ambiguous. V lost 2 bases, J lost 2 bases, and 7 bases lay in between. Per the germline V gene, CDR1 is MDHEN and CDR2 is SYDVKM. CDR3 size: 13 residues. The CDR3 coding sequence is TGTGCCAGCAGTTTAGCCCGGGCCTACGAGCAGTACTTC. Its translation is CASSLARAYEQYF.

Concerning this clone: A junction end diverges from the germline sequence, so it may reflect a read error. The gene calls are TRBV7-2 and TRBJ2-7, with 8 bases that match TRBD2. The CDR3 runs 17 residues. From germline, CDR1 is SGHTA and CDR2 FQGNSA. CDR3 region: CASSLGPGLAGPYGQYF. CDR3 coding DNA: TGTGCCAGCAGCTTAGGTCCTGGGCTAGCGGGTCCCTACGGGCAGTACTTC.

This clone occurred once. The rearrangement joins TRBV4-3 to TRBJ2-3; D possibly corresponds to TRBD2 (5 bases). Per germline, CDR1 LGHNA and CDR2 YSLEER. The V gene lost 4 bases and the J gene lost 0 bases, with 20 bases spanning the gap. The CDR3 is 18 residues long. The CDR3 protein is CASSPTWERTVSTDTQYF. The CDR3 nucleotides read TGCGCCAGCAGCCCCACTTGGGAGCGGACTGTGAGCACAGATACGCAGTATTTT.

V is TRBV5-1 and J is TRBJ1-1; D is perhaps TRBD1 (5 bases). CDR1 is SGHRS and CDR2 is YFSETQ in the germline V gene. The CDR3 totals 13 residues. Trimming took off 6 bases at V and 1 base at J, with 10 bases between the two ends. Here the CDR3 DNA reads TGCGCCAGCACCTCGGACACGAACACTGAAGCTTTCTTT. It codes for CASTSDTNTEAFF. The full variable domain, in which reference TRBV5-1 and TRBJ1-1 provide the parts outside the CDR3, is KAGVTQTPRYLIKTRGQQVTLSCSPISGHRSVSWYQQTPGQGLQFLFEYFSETQRNKGNFPGRFSGRQFSNSRSEMNVSTLELGDSALYLCASTSDTNTEAFFGQGTRLTVV.

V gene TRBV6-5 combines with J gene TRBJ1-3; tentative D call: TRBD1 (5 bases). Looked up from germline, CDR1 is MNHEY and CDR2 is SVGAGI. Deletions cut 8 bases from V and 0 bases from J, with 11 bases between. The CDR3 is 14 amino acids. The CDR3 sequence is CASGGDLSGNTIYF. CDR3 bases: TGTGCCAGCGGAGGGGACCTCTCTGGAAACACCATATATTTT.

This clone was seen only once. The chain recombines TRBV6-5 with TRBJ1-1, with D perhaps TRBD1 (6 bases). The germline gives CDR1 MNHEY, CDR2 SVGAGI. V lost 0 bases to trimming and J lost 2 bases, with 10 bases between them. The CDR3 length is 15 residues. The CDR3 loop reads CASSYSTRGNTEAFF. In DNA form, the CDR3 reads TGTGCCAGCAGTTACTCGACCAGGGGAAACACTGAAGCTTTCTTT.

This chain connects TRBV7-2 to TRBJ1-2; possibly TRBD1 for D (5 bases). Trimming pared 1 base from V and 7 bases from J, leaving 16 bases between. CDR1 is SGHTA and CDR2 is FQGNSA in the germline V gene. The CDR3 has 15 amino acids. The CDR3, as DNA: TGTGCCAGCAGCTTAGGGATCCAGGGTGGTGGTGGCTACACCTTC. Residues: CASSLGIQGGGGYTF.

In nucleotides, the CDR3 is TGTGCCAGCTCACCAGCGGGAGATCCAGATACGCAGTATTTT. Translation gives CASSPAGDPDTQYF. The genes are TRBV18 and TRBJ2-3; TRBD2 matches at 7 bases. CDR3 size: 14 residues. CDR1 and CDR2 (germline): KGHSH, LQKENI. The junction had 3 bases not matched to a gene; V was cut back by 2 bases and J by 4 bases.

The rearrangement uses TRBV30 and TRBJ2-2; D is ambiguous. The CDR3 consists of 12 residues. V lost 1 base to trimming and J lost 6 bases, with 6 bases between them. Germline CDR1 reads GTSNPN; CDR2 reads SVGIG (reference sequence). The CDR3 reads CAWSAIAGELFF. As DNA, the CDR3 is TGTGCCTGGAGTGCAATAGCCGGGGAGCTGTTTTTT. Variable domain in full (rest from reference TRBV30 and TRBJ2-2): SQTIHQWPATLVQPVGSPLSLECTVEGTSNPNLYWYRQAAGRGLQLLFYSVGIGQISSEVPQNLSASRPQDRQFILSSKKLLLSDSGFYLCAWSAIAGELFFGEGSRLTVL.

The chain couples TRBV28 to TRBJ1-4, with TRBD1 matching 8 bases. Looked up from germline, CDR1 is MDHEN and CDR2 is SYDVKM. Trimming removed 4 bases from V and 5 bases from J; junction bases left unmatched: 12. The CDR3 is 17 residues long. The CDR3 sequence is CASSSATGQGPNEKLFF. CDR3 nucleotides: TGTGCCAGCAGTTCCGCTACCGGACAGGGACCCAATGAAAAACTGTTTTTT.